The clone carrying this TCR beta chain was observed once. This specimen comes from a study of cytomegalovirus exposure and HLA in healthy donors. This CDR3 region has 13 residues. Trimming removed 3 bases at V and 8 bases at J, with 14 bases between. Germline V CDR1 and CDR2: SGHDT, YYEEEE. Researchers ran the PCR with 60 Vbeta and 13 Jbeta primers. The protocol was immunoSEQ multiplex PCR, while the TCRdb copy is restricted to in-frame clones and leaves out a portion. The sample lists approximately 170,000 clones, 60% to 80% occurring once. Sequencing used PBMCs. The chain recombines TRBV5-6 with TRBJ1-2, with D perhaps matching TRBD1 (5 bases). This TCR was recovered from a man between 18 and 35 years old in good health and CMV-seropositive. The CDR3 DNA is TGTGCCAGCAGCTACACCGGACAAGGGGGCTACACCTTC. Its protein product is CASSYTGQGGYTF.